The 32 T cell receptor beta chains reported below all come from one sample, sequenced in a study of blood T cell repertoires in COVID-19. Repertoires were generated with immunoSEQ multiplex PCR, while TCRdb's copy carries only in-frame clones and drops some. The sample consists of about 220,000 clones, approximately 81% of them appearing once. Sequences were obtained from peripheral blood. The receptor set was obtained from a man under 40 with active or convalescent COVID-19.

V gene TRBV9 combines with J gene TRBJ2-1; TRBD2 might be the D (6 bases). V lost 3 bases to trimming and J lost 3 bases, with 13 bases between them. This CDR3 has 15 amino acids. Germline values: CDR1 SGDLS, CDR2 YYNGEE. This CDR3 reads CASSGGTGGYNEQFF. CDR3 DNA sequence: TGTGCCAGCAGCGGCGGGACCGGGGGCTACAATGAGCAGTTCTTC.

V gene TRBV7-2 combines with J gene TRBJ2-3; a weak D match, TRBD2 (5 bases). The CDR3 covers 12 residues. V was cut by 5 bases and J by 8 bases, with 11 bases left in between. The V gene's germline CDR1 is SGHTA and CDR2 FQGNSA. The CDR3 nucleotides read TGTGCCAGCAGCCTTGGGAGTACTACGCAGTATTTT. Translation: CASSLGSTTQYF. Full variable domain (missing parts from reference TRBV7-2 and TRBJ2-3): GAGVSQSPSNKVTEKGKDVELRCDPISGHTALYWYRQSLGQGLEFLIYFQGNSAPDKSGLPSDRFSAERTGGSVSTLTIQRTQQEDSAVYLCASSLGSTTQYFGPGTRLTVL.

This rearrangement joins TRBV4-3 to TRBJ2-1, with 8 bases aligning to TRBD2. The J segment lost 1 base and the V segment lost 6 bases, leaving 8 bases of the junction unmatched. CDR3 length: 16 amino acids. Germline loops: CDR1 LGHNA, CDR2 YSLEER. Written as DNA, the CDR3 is TGCGCCAGCAGTGGGGGGACTAGACTTTCCTACAATGAGCAGTTCTTC. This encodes CASSGGTRLSYNEQFF.

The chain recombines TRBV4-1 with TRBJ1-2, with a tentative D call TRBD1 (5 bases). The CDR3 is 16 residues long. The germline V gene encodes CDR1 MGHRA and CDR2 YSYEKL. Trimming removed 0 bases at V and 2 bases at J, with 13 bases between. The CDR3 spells CASSQEIQGLNYGYTF. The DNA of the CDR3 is TGCGCCAGCAGCCAAGAGATCCAGGGATTGAACTATGGCTACACCTTC.

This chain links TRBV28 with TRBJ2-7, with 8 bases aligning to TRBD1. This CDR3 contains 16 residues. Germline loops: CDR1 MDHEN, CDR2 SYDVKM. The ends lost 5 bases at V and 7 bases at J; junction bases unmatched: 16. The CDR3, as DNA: TGTGCCAGCAGTCTGACTCACACCAGGGGGCGCAGAGAGCAGTACTTC. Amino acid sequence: CASSLTHTRGRREQYF.

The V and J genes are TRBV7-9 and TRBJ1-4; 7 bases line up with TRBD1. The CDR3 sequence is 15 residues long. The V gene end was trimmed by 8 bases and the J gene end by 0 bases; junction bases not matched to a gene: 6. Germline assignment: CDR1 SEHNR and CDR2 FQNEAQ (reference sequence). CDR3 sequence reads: CASGRGGSTNEKLFF. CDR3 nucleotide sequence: TGTGCCAGCGGCAGGGGGGGCTCAACTAATGAAAAACTGTTTTTT.

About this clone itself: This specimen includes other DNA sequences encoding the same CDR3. CDR3 in amino acids: CAWSPRGELFF. CDR3 nucleotides: TGTGCCTGGAGCCCGCGTGGGGAGCTGTTTTTT. The chain links TRBV30 to TRBJ2-2; D call uncertain. This CDR3 is 11 amino acids long. The V end was cut by 3 bases, the J end by 8 bases, with 7 bases between. CDR1 and CDR2 from the germline V gene are GTSNPN and SVGIG (reference sequence).

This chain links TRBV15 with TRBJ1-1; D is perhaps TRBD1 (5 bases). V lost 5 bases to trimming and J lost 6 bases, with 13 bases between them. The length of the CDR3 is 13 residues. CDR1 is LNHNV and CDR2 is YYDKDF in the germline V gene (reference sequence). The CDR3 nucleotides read TGTGCCACCAGCTCTGATAGGGGCCCTGAAGCTTTCTTT. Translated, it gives CATSSDRGPEAFF. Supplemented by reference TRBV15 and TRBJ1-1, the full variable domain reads DAMVIQNPRYQVTQFGKPVTLSCSQTLNHNVMYWYQQKSSQAPKLLFHYYDKDFNNEADTPDNFQSRRPNTSFCFLDIRSPGLGDTAMYLCATSSDRGPEAFFGQGTRLTVV.

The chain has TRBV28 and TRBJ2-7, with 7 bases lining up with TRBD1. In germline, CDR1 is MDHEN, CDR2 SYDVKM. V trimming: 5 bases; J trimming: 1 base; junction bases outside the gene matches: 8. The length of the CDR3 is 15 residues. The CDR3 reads CASSRPRQGSYEQYF. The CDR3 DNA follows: TGTGCCAGCAGTCGCCCCCGACAGGGTTCCTACGAGCAGTACTTC. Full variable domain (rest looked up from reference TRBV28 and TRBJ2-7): DVKVTQSSRYLVKRTGEKVFLECVQDMDHENMFWYRQDPGLGLRLIYFSYDVKMKEKGDIPEGYSVSREKKERFSLILESASTNQTSMYLCASSRPRQGSYEQYFGPGTRLTVT.

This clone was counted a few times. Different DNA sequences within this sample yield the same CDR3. Here the CDR3 DNA reads TGTGCCAGCAGCTTAGGGACTTCCTATGGCTACACCTTC. Translating gives CASSLGTSYGYTF. The gene calls are TRBV7-9 and TRBJ1-2; D gene uncertain. Between the trimmed V and J ends, which lost 1 base and 4 bases, there was a span of 7 bases. The CDR3 consists of 13 residues. CDR1 SEHNR and CDR2 FQNEAQ come from the germline V gene (reference sequence).

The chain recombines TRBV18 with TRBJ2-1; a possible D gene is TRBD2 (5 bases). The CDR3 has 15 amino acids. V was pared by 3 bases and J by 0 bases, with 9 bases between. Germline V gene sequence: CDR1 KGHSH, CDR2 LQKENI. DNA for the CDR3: TGTGCCAGCTCACCTCAGCGGAGCTCCTACAATGAGCAGTTCTTC. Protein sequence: CASSPQRSSYNEQFF.

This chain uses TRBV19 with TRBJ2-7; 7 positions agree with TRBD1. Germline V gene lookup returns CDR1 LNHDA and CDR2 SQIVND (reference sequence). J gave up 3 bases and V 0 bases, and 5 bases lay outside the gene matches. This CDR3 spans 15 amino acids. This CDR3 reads CASSIDQGQFYEQYF. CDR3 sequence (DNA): TGTGCCAGTAGTATAGATCAGGGACAGTTCTACGAGCAGTACTTC.

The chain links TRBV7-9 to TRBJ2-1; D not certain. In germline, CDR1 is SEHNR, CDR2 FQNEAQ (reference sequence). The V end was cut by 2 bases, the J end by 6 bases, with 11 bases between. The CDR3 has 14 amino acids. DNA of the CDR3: TGTGCCAGCAGCTTACCGAAGAGTAGCAATGAGCAGTTCTTC. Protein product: CASSLPKSSNEQFF.

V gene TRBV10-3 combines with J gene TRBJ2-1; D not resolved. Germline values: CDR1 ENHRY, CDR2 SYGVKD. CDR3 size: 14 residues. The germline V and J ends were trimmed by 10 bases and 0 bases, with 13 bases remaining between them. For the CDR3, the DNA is TGTGCCACACGGCGCGGAAGCTCCTACAATGAGCAGTTCTTC. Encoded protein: CATRRGSSYNEQFF.

The CDR3 loop reads CASSFIVQETQYF. Here the CDR3 DNA reads TGCGCCAGCAGCTTTATCGTCCAAGAGACCCAGTACTTC. This sequence joins TRBV5-1 and TRBJ2-5, with D hard to call. V lost 2 bases and J 1 base, leaving 6 bases between the germline ends. The CDR3 runs to 13 residues. CDR1 is SGHRS, CDR2 YFSETQ, per germline.

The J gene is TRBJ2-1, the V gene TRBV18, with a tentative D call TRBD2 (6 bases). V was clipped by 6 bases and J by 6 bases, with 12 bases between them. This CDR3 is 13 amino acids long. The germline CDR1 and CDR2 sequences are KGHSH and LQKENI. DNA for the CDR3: TGTGCCAGCTCTCCTAACGGGGGCAATGAGCAGTTCTTC. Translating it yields CASSPNGGNEQFF.

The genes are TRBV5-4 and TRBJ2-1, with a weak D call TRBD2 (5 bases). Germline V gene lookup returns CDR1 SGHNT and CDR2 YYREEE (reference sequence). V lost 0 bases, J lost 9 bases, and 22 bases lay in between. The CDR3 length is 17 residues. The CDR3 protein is CASSLELTSRVVSEQFF. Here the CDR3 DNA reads TGTGCCAGCAGCTTGGAGTTAACTAGTCGGGTGGTGAGTGAGCAGTTCTTC.

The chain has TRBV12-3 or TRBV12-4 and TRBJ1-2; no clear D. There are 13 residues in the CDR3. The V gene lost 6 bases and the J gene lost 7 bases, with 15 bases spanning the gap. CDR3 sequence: CASRSGGIGGYTF. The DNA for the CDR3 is TGTGCCAGCAGATCGGGAGGGATTGGTGGCTACACCTTC.

In DNA, the CDR3 is TGCGCCAGCAGTGGGGCGGCGGGTTCACCCCTCCACTTT. Its translation is CASSGAAGSPLHF. The chain employs TRBV10-2 and TRBJ1-6, with D unresolved. The germline V gene has CDR1 WSHSY and CDR2 SAAADI. Trimming pared 4 bases from V and 9 bases from J, leaving 10 bases between. This CDR3 has 13 amino acids.

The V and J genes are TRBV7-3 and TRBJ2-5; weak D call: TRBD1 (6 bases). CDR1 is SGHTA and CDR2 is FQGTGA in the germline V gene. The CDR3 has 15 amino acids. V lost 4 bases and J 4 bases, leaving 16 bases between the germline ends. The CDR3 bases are TGTGCCAGCAGCTACCCCCGGGACATGTCAGAGACCCAGTACTTC. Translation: CASSYPRDMSETQYF.

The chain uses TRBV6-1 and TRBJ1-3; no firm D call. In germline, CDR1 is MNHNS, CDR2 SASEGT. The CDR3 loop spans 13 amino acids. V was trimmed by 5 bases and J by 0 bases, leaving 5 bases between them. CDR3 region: CASSSYSGNTIYF. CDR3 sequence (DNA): TGTGCCAGCAGTTCGTACTCTGGAAACACCATATATTTT.

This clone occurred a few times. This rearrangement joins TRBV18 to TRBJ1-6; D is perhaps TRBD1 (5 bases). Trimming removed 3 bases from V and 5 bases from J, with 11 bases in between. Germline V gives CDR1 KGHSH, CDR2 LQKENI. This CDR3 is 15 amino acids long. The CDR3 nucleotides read TGTGCCAGCTCACCGAAGGACACCGATAATTCACCCCTCCACTTT. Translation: CASSPKDTDNSPLHF.

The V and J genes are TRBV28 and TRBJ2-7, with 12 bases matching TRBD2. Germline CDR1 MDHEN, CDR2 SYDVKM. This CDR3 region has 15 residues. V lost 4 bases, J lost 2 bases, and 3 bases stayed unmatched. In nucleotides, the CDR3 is TGTGCCAGCAGTTCTAGCGGGAGGGGAACCTACGAGCAGTACTTC. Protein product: CASSSSGRGTYEQYF.

The CDR3 spells CASSQRGGEDEQFF. CDR3 sequence (DNA): TGTGCCAGCAGTCAGCGGGGGGGCGAGGATGAGCAGTTCTTC. This chain uses TRBV5-4 with TRBJ2-1, with TRBD2 matching 10 bases. V shed 5 bases, J shed 8 bases, and the junction held 7 bases outside the gene matches. The V gene's germline CDR1 is SGHNT and CDR2 YYREEE (reference sequence). This CDR3 is built from 14 residues.

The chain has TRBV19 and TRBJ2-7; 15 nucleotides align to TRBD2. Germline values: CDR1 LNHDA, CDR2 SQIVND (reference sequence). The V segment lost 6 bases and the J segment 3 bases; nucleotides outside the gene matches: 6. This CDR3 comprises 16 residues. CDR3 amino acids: CASSTGLAGGYYEQYF. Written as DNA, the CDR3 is TGTGCCAGTAGCACCGGACTAGCGGGAGGGTACTACGAGCAGTACTTC.

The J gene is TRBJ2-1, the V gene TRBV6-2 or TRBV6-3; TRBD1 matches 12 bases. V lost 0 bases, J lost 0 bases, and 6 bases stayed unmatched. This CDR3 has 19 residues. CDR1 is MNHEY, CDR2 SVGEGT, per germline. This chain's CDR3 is CASSYSGTGGGSSYNEQFF. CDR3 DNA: TGTGCCAGCAGTTACTCTGGGACAGGGGGCGGAAGCTCCTACAATGAGCAGTTCTTC.

This CDR3 reads CASSIDSAGVQYF. Here the CDR3 DNA reads TGTGCCAGTAGTATAGATAGTGCAGGGGTTCAGTACTTC. The V and J genes are TRBV19 and TRBJ2-4; TRBD1 is a possible D gene (6 bases). The CDR3 runs 13 residues. Trimming stripped 0 bases from V and 11 bases from J, with 11 bases between. Germline lookup yields CDR1 LNHDA and CDR2 SQIVND (reference sequence).

CDR3 DNA sequence: TGTGCCAGCAGCCCCAAGACGACAGTGGACTATGGCTACACCTTC. Amino acids: CASSPKTTVDYGYTF. V is TRBV7-8 and J is TRBJ1-2; tentatively, D is TRBD1 (5 bases). The CDR3 has 15 residues. CDR1 SGHVS and CDR2 FQNEAQ come from the germline V gene. Trimming removed 5 bases at V and 3 bases at J, with 16 bases between.

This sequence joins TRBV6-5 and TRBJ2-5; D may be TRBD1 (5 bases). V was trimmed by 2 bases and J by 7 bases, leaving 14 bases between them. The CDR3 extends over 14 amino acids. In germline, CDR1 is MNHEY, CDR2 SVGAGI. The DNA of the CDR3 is TGTGCCAGCAGTTACGGACAAGGCCTGATGACCCAGTACTTC. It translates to CASSYGQGLMTQYF.

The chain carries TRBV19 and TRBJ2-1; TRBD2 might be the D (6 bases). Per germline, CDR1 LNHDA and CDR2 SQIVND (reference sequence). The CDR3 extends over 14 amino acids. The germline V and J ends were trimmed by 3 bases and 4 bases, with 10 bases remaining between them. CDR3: CASSIRREYNEQFF. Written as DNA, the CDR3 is TGTGCCAGTAGTATTAGGAGGGAATACAATGAGCAGTTCTTC.

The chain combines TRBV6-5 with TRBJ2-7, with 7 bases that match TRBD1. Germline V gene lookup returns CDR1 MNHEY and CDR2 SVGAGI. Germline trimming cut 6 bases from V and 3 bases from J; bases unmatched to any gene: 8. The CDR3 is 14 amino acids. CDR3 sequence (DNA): TGTGCCAGCAGCTTGACAGGGAGAAACTACGAGCAGTACTTC. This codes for CASSLTGRNYEQYF.

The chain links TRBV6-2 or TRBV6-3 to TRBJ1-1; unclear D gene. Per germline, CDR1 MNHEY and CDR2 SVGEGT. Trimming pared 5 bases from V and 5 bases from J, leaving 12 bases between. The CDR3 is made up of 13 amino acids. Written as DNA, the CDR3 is TGTGCCAGCAGTAGTAGAGGTAGTACTGAAGCTTTCTTT. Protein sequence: CASSSRGSTEAFF.